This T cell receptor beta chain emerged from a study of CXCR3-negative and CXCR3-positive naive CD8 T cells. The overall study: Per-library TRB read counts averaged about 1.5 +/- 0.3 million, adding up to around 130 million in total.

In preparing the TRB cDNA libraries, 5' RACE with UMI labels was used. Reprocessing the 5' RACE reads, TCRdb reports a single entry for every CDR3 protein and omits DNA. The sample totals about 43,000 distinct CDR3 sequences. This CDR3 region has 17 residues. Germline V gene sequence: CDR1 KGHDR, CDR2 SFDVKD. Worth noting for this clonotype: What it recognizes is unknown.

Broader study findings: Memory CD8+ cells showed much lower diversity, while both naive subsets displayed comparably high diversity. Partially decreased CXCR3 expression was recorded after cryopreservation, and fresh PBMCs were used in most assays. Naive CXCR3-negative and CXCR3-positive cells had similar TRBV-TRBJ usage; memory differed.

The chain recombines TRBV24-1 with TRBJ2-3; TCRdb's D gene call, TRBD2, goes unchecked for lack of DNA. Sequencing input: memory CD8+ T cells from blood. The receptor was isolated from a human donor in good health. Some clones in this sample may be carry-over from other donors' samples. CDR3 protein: CATSPRTSGRTGDTQYF.